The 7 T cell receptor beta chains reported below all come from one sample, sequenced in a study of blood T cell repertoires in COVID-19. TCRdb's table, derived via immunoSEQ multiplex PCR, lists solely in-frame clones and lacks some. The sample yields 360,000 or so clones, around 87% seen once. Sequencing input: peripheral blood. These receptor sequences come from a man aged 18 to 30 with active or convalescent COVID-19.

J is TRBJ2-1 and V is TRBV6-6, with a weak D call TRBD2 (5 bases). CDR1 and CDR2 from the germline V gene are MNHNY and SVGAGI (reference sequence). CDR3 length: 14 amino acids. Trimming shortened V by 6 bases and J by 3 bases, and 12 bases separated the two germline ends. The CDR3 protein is CASSYTGSYNEQFF. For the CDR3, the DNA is TGTGCCAGCAGCTACACGGGGAGCTACAATGAGCAGTTCTTC.

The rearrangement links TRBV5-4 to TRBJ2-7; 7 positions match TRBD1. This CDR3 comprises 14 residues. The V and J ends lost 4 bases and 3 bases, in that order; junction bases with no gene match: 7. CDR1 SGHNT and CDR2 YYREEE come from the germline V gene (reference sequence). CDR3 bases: TGTGCCAGCAGCCCCAGGGGGATCAACTACGAGCAGTACTTC. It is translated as CASSPRGINYEQYF.

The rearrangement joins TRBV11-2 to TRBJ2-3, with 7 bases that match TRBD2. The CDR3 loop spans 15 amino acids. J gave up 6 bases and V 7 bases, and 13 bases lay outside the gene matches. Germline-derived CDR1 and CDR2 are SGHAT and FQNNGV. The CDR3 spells CASTSPGGPGDTQYF. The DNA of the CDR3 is TGTGCCAGCACTTCCCCGGGGGGACCAGGTGATACGCAGTATTTT.

The CDR3 nucleotides are TGTGCCAGCGGGATTAGCGGGGGAAACACCGGGGAGCTGTTTTTT. As protein: CASGISGGNTGELFF. This chain uses TRBV27 with TRBJ2-2; 9 bases fit TRBD2. The J segment lost 2 bases and the V segment lost 8 bases, leaving 6 bases of the junction unmatched. Germline V gives CDR1 MNHEY, CDR2 SMNVEV (reference sequence). The length of the CDR3 is 15 residues.

CDR3 in amino acids: CASSFWRGGADTQYF. The CDR3 bases are TGTGCCAGCAGTTTTTGGCGGGGGGGCGCAGATACGCAGTATTTT. V usage is TRBV27 and J usage is TRBJ2-3; 9 bases are shared with TRBD2. The junction had 5 bases not matched to a gene; V was cut back by 3 bases and J by 4 bases. Per germline, CDR1 MNHEY and CDR2 SMNVEV (reference sequence). This CDR3 comprises 15 residues.

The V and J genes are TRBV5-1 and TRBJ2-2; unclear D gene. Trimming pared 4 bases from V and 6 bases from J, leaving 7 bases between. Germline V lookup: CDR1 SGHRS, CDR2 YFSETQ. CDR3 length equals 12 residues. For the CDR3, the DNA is TGCGCCAGCAGCCCCTCGGCCGGGGAGCTGTTTTTT. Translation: CASSPSAGELFF.

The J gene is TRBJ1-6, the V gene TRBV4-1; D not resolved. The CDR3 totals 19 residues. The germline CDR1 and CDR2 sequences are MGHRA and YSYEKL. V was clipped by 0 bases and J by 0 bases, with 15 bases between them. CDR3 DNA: TGCGCCAGCAGCCAAGATTGGCCGGGAGAGAGCTCCTATAATTCACCCCTCCACTTT. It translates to CASSQDWPGESSYNSPLHF.